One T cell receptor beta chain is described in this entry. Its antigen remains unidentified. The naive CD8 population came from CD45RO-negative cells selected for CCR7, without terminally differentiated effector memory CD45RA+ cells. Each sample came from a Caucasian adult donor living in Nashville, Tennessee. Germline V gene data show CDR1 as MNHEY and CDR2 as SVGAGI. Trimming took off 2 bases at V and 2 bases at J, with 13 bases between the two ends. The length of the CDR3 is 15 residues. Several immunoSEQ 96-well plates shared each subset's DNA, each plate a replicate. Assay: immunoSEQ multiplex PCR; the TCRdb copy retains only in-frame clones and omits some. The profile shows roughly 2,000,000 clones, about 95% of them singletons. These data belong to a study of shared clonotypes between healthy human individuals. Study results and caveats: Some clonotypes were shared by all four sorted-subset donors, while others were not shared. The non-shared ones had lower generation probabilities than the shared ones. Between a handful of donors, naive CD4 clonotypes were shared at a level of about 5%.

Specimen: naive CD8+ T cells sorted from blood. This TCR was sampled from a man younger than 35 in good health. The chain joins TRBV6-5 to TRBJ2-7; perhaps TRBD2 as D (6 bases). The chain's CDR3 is CASSYLAGRPYEQYF. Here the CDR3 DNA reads TGTGCCAGCAGTTACCTGGCCGGGAGACCCTACGAGCAGTACTTC.